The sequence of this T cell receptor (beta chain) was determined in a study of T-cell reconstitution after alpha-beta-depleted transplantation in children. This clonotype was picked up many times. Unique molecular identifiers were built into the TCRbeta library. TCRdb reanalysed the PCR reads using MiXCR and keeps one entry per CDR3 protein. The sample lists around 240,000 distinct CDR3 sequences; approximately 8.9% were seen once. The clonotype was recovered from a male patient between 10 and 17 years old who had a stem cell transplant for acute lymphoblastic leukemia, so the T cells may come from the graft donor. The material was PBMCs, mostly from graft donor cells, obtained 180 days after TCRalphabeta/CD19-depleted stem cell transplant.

The CDR3 nucleotides are TGTGCCAGTGACCCTTTGCATCGTACCGGGGAGCTGTTTTTT. As protein: CASDPLHRTGELFF. The chain has TRBV19 and TRBJ2-2; D gene uncertain. The V gene lost 8 bases and the J gene lost 5 bases, with 15 bases spanning the gap. Germline lookup yields CDR1 LNHDA and CDR2 SQIVND (reference sequence). The CDR3 has 14 residues.